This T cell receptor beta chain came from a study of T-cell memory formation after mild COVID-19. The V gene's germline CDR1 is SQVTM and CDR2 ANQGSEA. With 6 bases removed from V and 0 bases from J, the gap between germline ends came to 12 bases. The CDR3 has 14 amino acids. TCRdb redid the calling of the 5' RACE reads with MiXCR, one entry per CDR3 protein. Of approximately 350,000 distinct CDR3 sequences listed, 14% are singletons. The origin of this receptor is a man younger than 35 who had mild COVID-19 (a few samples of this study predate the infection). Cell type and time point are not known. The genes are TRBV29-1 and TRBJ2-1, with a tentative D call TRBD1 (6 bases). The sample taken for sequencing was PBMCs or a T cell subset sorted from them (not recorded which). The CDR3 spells CSVTGTSSYNEQFF. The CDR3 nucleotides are TGCAGCGTAACCGGGACAAGCTCCTACAATGAGCAGTTCTTC.